The rows below give T cell receptor beta chains drawn from one sample of a study of cytomegalovirus exposure and HLA in healthy donors. TCRdb's table, derived via immunoSEQ multiplex PCR, lists solely in-frame clones and lacks some. The table records some 150,000 clones, roughly 64% of them present only once. Material: PBMCs. These receptors were obtained from a woman under 40 in good health and CMV-seropositive. Both conserved end residues are part of each CDR3. The D gene is left open where the match is weak. The size of a clone is reported for some rows only, either as once, few or many, or as a class for expanded clones.

>18|TRBJ1-5|-|TRBV19|-
TGTGCCAGTACCCTTTGGGGTCAGTCTCGGCGGGGCAATCAGCCCCAGCATTTT
CASTLWGQSRRGNQPQHF
>12|TRBJ1-5|-|TRBV2|TRBD1
TGTGCCAGTGACAGGGTTGATCAGCCCCAGCATTTT
CASDRVDQPQHF
>15|TRBJ2-1|few|TRBV5-1|-
TGCGCCAGCAGCTTACAAAGGGGGGGGCCAGATGAGCAGTTCTTC
CASSLQRGGPDEQFF
>13|TRBJ2-5|-|TRBV28|-
TGTGCCAGCCTCGCCCGGTGGGCAGGGACCCAGTACTTC
CASLARWAGTQYF
>14|TRBJ2-6|-|TRBV5-6|-
TGTGCCAGCAGTGAGGGTATGGGGGCCAACGTCCTGACTTTC
CASSEGMGANVLTF
>16|TRBJ1-3|few|TRBV6-1|-
TGTGCCAGCAGTGAATATGTTGAAGCGGGGGGAAACACCATATATTTT
CASSEYVEAGGNTIYF
>13|TRBJ2-5|once|TRBV18|-
TGTGCCAGCTCACCAGTGGGCTCAGAGACCCAGTACTTC
CASSPVGSETQYF
>14|TRBJ2-1|-|TRBV11-3|-
TGTGCCAGCAGCCCCTCCCGGGACTTCCCTCCGAAGTTCTTC
CASSPSRDFPPKFF
>16|TRBJ2-4|-|TRBV27|-
TGTGCCAGCAGTTTAGGGGGGGCAGGTACCAAAAACATTCAGTACTTC
CASSLGGAGTKNIQYF
>15|TRBJ1-4|-|TRBV5-1|-
TGCGCCAGCAGCTTGACGGGGGGCACTTCGGAAAAACTGTTTTTT
CASSLTGGTSEKLFF
>13|TRBJ1-1|once|TRBV18|-
TGTGCCAGCTCACCGTCCAGGGGCACTGAAGCTTTCTTT
CASSPSRGTEAFF
>17|TRBJ2-3|once|TRBV4-2|TRBD2
TGTGCCAGCAGCCAAGACCCGTCGTCTAGCGGGGAAGATACGCAGTATTTT
CASSQDPSSSGEDTQYF
>14|TRBJ1-2|-|TRBV9|TRBD1
TGTGCCAGCAGCGTAGGACAGGGCGACTATGGCTACACCTTC
CASSVGQGDYGYTF
>13|TRBJ2-3|few|TRBV30|TRBD2
TGTGCCTGGAGTCTGGGGGAGGGGCGTACGCAGTATTTT
CAWSLGEGRTQYF
>14|TRBJ1-2|-|TRBV30|TRBD1
TGTGCCTGGAGACTACCCGGGACAGGGGGTGGCTACACCTTC
CAWRLPGTGGGYTF
>15|TRBJ2-6|few|TRBV5-6|TRBD1
TGTGCCAGCAGCCAGACAGGGGCTGGGGCCAACGTCCTGACTTTC
CASSQTGAGANVLTF
>13|TRBJ1-2|-|TRBV27|TRBD1
TGTGCCAGCAGTTTAACAGGGGGGGGTGGCTACACCTTC
CASSLTGGGGYTF